The T cell receptor (beta chain) described here comes from a study of blood T cells in healthy people across ages. This clonotype has just a few counts. Its antigen remains unknown. Notes on the study in general: A roughly linear age-dependent decrease characterized TCR beta diversity per million T cells.

CDR1 MDHEN and CDR2 SYDVKM come from the germline V gene. This CDR3 has 14 amino acids. V lost 6 bases and J 2 bases, leaving 11 bases between the germline ends. A second PCR of about 7 to 11 cycles used a sample-barcoded 5' primer and a J-beta primer mix. TCRdb itself ran the 5' RACE reads through MiXCR, one entry per CDR3 protein. The profile covers 1.4 million to 1.5 million distinct CDR3 sequences, with 42% appearing a single time and 7.9% taken by the ten largest. The TCR originated in a young woman in good health. The gene calls are TRBV28 and TRBJ1-5; D gene ambiguous. The sample consisted of blood. DNA of the CDR3: TGTGCCAGCAGAGACCCGGGTGGCAATCAGCCCCAGCATTTT. Amino acids: CASRDPGGNQPQHF.